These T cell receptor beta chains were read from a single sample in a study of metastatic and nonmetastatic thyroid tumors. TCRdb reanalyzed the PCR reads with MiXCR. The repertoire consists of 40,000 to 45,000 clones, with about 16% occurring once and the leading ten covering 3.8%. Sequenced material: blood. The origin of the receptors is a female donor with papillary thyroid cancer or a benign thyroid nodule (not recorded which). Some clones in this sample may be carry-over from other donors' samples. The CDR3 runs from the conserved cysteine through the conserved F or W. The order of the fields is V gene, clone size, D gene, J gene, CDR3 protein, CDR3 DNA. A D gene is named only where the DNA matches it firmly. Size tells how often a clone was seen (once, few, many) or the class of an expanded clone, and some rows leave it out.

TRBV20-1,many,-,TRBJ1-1,CSARDMGTEAFF,TGCAGTGCTAGAGATATGGGAACTGAAGCTTTCTTT
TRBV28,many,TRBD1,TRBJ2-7,CASSLTGFSYEQYF,TGTGCCAGCAGTCTGACAGGGTTCTCCTACGAGCAGTACTTC
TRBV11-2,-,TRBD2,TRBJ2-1,CASRSSGGVTYNEQFF,TGTGCCAGCAGAAGCTCGGGGGGGGTCACCTACAATGAGCAGTTCTTC
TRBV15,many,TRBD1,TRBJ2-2,CATSRGGDREGELFF,TGTGCCACCAGCAGAGGGGGGGACAGGGAAGGGGAGCTGTTTTTT
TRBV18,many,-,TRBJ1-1,CASSPKTPALMNTEAFF,TGTGCCAGTTCACCCAAAACACCAGCCCTCATGAACACTGAAGCTTTCTTT
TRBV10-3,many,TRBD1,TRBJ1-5,CAIRKDRVEDQPQHF,TGTGCCATCAGGAAGGACAGGGTGGAGGATCAGCCCCAGCATTTT
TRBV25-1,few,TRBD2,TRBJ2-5,CASSPREGDVETQYF,TGTGCCAGCAGTCCCCGGGAGGGGGATGTGGAGACCCAGTACTTC
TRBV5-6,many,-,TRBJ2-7,CASSLEVFPSSLLF,TGTGCCAGCAGCTTGGAAGTGTTTCCGAGTTCACTTCTGTTC
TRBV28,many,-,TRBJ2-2,CASITSYTGELFF,TGTGCCAGCATCACATCGTACACCGGGGAGCTGTTTTTT
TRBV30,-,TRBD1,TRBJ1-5,CAWSVGTGDQPQHF,TGTGCCTGGAGCGTTGGGACAGGGGATCAGCCCCAGCATTTT
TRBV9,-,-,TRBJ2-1,CASSPQGGNNEQFF,TGTGCCAGCAGCCCCCAGGGGGGAAACAATGAGCAGTTCTTC
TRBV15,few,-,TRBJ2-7,CATRIVQGGYSSYEQYF,TGTGCCACCCGGATAGTACAGGGGGGGTATAGCTCCTACGAGCAGTACTTC
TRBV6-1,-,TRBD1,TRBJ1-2,CASSPGGEAGYTF,TGTGCCAGCAGTCCAGGGGGAGAAGCGGGCTACACCTTC
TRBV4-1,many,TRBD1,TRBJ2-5,CASSRDRVRETQYF,TGCGCCAGCAGCCGAGACAGGGTACGAGAGACCCAGTACTTC
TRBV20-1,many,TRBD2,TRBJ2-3,CSARRGASTDTQYF,TGCAGTGCTAGGCGGGGGGCTAGCACAGATACGCAGTATTTT